This TCR beta chain is drawn from a study of PD-1 and CTLA-4 blockade in melanoma. The CDR3 totals 15 residues. Between the trimmed V and J ends, which lost 5 bases and 8 bases, there was a span of 19 bases. Germline CDR1 reads SGHTA; CDR2 reads FQGTGA. Only in-frame clones appear in the TCRdb table, and some are missing; sequencing was by immunoSEQ multiplex PCR. The sample holds 25,000 to 35,000 clones, about 91% seen once. This sequence was found in a human donor with melanoma. This chain uses TRBV7-3 with TRBJ2-1; D may match TRBD1 or TRBD2 (5 bases each). The source was CD8+ T cells from peripheral blood, collected from a patient given anti-PD-1 treatment. The CDR3 region is CASSPTEGPLDEQFF. CDR3 coding DNA: TGTGCCAGCAGCCCGACAGAGGGCCCTTTGGATGAGCAGTTCTTC.